These 32 T cell receptor beta chains came from one sample sequenced in a study of blood T cells in healthy people across ages (dated by TCRdb to 2014 to 2015). Library creation used 5' RACE. The sequencer listed for this sample is Illumina HiSeq 2500. A second PCR of about 6 to 11 cycles was performed with a sample-barcoded 5' primer and a J-beta primer mix. In-frame beta chains were kept once TCRdb had trimmed the public reads at Q25 with fastp and called clones with MiXCR. Records with the same CDR3 protein are collapsed into one entry carrying the most frequent genes and DNA. The sample table holds around 990,000 distinct CDR3 sequences, of which around 27% were seen once. The leading ten clones occupy less than 0.85% of the sample. The data were also submitted as part of a second study, on T cells of mothers and their children.

The sequenced sample was blood. These receptors all come from a girl under 10 years old in good health.

The chain links TRBV6-6 to TRBJ1-5, with 10 bases lining up with TRBD1. The DNA end is a closer match to TRBJ2-3, so the J assignment may be wrong. From germline, CDR1 is MNHNY and CDR2 SVGAGI (reference sequence). This CDR3 spans 15 amino acids. CDR3 nucleotides: TGTGCCTGCGACACCCGGGGACAGGGGTTTCAGCCCCAGTATTTT. The encoded protein is CACDTRGQGFQPQYF.

This clonotype was seen more than once but under ten times. V gene TRBV10-3 combines with J gene TRBJ2-3; tentatively, D is TRBD1 or TRBD2 (5 bases each). The CDR3 covers 15 residues. Germline V gives CDR1 ENHRY, CDR2 SYGVKD. The V gene lost 3 bases and the J gene lost 2 bases, with 12 bases spanning the gap. CDR3 residues: CAISDEGQITDTQYF. Here the CDR3 DNA reads TGTGCCATCAGTGATGAGGGGCAGATCACAGATACGCAGTATTTT.

The chain links TRBV25-1 to TRBJ1-1; possible D gene TRBD1, 5 bases. V dropped 1 base and J dropped 1 base, with 10 bases sitting between them. CDR3 length: 15 amino acids. Germline V gives CDR1 MGHDK, CDR2 SYGVNS. The CDR3 region has the DNA TGTGCCAGCAGTGAATGGGGCAGGAAGAACACTGAAGCTTTCTTT. This translates into CASSEWGRKNTEAFF.

The CDR3 loop reads CASSRIRGGPNEQFF. CDR3 DNA: TGTGCCAGCAGCCGGATCAGAGGCGGTCCGAATGAGCAGTTCTTC. The chain carries TRBV7-3 and TRBJ2-1; D not resolved. The ends were cut back, 5 bases at V and 7 bases at J, with 18 bases in the middle. Germline V gives CDR1 SGHTA, CDR2 FQGTGA. The CDR3 runs 15 residues.

The chain couples TRBV20-1 to TRBJ1-1; D may be TRBD1 (5 bases). CDR1 is DFQATT, CDR2 SNEGSKA, per germline (reference sequence). V lost 6 bases and J lost 4, with 9 bases in between. The CDR3 covers 11 residues. This CDR3 reads CSAEGSTEAFF. DNA for the CDR3: TGCAGTGCCGAGGGGAGCACTGAAGCTTTCTTT.

The chain employs TRBV7-9 and TRBJ2-5; 10 bases map to TRBD2. V shed 6 bases and J 1 base; nucleotides not matched to a gene: 8. Per germline, CDR1 SEHNR and CDR2 FQNEAQ (reference sequence). The CDR3 loop spans 16 amino acids. The CDR3 region has the DNA TGTGCCAGCAGGAAGAATAGCGGGAGGCTCCAAGAGACCCAGTACTTC. Translated, it gives CASRKNSGRLQETQYF. The full variable domain, with the rest looked up from reference TRBV7-9 and TRBJ2-5, is DTGVSQNPRHKITKRGQNVTFRCDPISEHNRLYWYRQTLGQGPEFLTYFQNEAQLEKSRLLSDRFSAERPKGSFSTLEIQRTEQGDSAMYLCASRKNSGRLQETQYFGPGTRLLVL.

The chain has TRBV7-3 and TRBJ2-1; 10 positions agree with TRBD2. The CDR3 totals 15 residues. Germline V gene lookup returns CDR1 SGHTA and CDR2 FQGTGA. After removal of 5 bases from V and 7 bases from J, the junction contained 8 bases not matched to a gene. The CDR3 nucleotides read TGTGCCAGCAGCGTGATAGCGGGAGGTAGGAATGAGCAGTTCTTC. This translates into CASSVIAGGRNEQFF.

The V gene is TRBV29-1, the J gene TRBJ2-1; no firm D call. This CDR3 is 13 amino acids long. The V gene's germline CDR1 is SQVTM and CDR2 ANQGSEA. Trimming took 2 bases from V and 6 from J, leaving 11 bases between them. The CDR3 DNA is TGCAGCGTTGAAACGTCGCGGCTCAATGAGCAGTTCTTC. It translates to CSVETSRLNEQFF.

This clonotype was found many times. The genes are TRBV4-2 and TRBJ2-3; TRBD1 matches at 9 bases. V was clipped by 1 base and J by 6 bases; unmatched bases: 2. This CDR3 is built from 14 residues. Looked up from germline, CDR1 is LGHNA and CDR2 is YNFKEQ. The CDR3 DNA reads as TGTGCCAGCAGCCAAGGGACAGGGGATGATACGCAGTATTTT. Protein product: CASSQGTGDDTQYF.

There are many counts of this clonotype. V and J are TRBV7-9 and TRBJ2-5, with unresolved D. Trimming shortened V by 1 base and J by 0 bases, and 6 bases separated the two germline ends. The CDR3 length is 14 residues. Germline loops: CDR1 SEHNR, CDR2 FQNEAQ (reference sequence). The CDR3 reads CASSLVANQETQYF. The CDR3 DNA reads TGTGCCAGCAGCTTAGTGGCCAACCAAGAGACCCAGTACTTC.

This clonotype was counted a few times. The chain combines TRBV20-1 with TRBJ1-5; the D is unclear. V lost 4 bases and J lost 3, with 13 bases in between. The CDR3 extends over 14 amino acids. Germline CDR1 is DFQATT and CDR2 is SNEGSKA (reference sequence). The CDR3 bases are TGCAGTGCTAAAACTACAGCTCTCAATCAGCCCCAGCATTTT. As protein: CSAKTTALNQPQHF.

This clonotype was observed a handful of times. This chain connects TRBV12-3 or TRBV12-4 to TRBJ1-4; tentatively, D is TRBD1 (5 bases). V was shortened by 9 bases and J by 9 bases, with 14 bases between the two germline ends. This CDR3 region has 12 residues. CDR3 region: CASGGSSQKLFF. The CDR3 DNA is TGTGCCAGTGGGGGGTCGTCTCAAAAACTGTTTTTT.

V is TRBV2 and J is TRBJ2-1, with D unclear. CDR1 and CDR2 (germline): SNHLY, FYNNEI. The CDR3 totals 11 residues. V lost 8 bases, J lost 8 bases, and 10 bases lay in between. Here the CDR3 reads CASRVLYEQFF. CDR3 DNA: TGTGCCAGCCGGGTCTTGTATGAGCAGTTCTTC. Filled out from reference TRBV2 and TRBJ2-1, the complete variable domain reads EPEVTQTPSHQVTQMGQEVILRCVPISNHLYFYWYRQILGQKVEFLVSFYNNEISEKSEIFDDQFSVERPDGSNFTLKIRSTKLEDSAMYFCASRVLYEQFFGPGTRLTVL.

J is TRBJ2-5 and V is TRBV6-1; D unclear. The CDR3 sequence is 15 residues long. Trimming removed 2 bases at V and 5 bases at J, with 15 bases between. The germline V gene has CDR1 MNHNS and CDR2 SASEGT. DNA of the CDR3: TGTGCCAGCAGTGAATCTACTACGCCGACGGAGACCCAGTACTTC. This gives the protein CASSESTTPTETQYF.

This chain connects TRBV12-3 or TRBV12-4 to TRBJ2-7, with D possibly being TRBD1 (6 bases). The CDR3 is 15 amino acids. Trimming removed 1 base at V and 3 bases at J, with 13 bases between. The CDR3 nucleotides are TGTGCCAGCAGTTTAGAACAGGGATCCGTCTACGAGCAGTACTTC. Translated: CASSLEQGSVYEQYF.

V usage is TRBV29-1 and J usage is TRBJ1-1, with 8 bases identical to TRBD1. The CDR3 runs to 13 residues. Germline V gene data show CDR1 as SQVTM and CDR2 as ANQGSEA. Trimming at V came to 4 bases and at J to 8 bases, leaving 9 bases not matched to a gene. The CDR3 DNA reads as TGCAGCGTTGGGGTGAGGGGGACAGGAGAAGCTTTCTTT. It translates to CSVGVRGTGEAFF.

The chain uses TRBV3-1 and TRBJ2-2; D gene unclear. Trimming took off 9 bases at V and 4 bases at J, with 18 bases between the two ends. The germline gives CDR1 LGHDT, CDR2 YNNKEL (reference sequence). The CDR3 spans 15 residues. The CDR3 protein is CASMTGIPPTGELFF. In DNA form, the CDR3 reads TGTGCCAGTATGACGGGCATCCCCCCCACCGGGGAGCTGTTTTTT.

In this sample, this clonotype turned up a few times. The J gene is TRBJ2-5, the V gene TRBV6-5; 7 positions match TRBD1. The J call may be in error: the DNA end matches TRBJ2-7 better. The CDR3 is made up of 13 amino acids. Germline V lookup: CDR1 MNHEY, CDR2 SVGAGI. The DNA of the CDR3 is TGTGCCAGCAGATACAGGGGCTCCTACGAGCAGTACTTC. It translates to CASRYRGSYEQYF.

The V gene is TRBV20-1, the J gene TRBJ2-5; D unclear. The end of the DNA is better explained by TRBJ2-7, so the J call may be wrong. Germline CDR1 is DFQATT and CDR2 is SNEGSKA (reference sequence). The CDR3 runs 13 residues. Here the CDR3 DNA reads TGCAGTGCTAGAGATTTCCCAGGCTACGAGCAGTACTTC. Protein sequence: CSARDFPGYEQYF.

V usage is TRBV3-1 and J usage is TRBJ2-7; 7 bases align to TRBD2. The length of the CDR3 is 14 residues. The germline gives CDR1 LGHDT, CDR2 YNNKEL (reference sequence). After removal of 0 bases from V and 7 bases from J, the junction contained 6 bases not matched to a gene. The CDR3 spells CASSQDGGGWEQYF. The CDR3 nucleotides read TGTGCCAGCAGCCAAGATGGCGGGGGATGGGAGCAGTACTTC.

Notes on this clonotype: One junction end does not reproduce the germline sequence, and a read error may be involved. The J gene is TRBJ2-5, the V gene TRBV19, with no clear D. CDR1 is LNHDA, CDR2 SQIVND, per germline (reference sequence). The CDR3 runs 16 residues. The CDR3 region has the DNA TGTGCCAGTAGTATAGACGGGTCGGGCAAGGCCCACGAGCAGTGCTTC. It translates to CASSIDGSGKAHEQCF.

V is TRBV28 and J is TRBJ2-7; no clear D gene. V was trimmed by 5 bases and J by 7 bases, leaving 24 bases between them. CDR3 size: 16 residues. Germline values: CDR1 MDHEN, CDR2 SYDVKM. The CDR3 nucleotides read TGTGCCAGCAGTCGAATCTTGGGCGGAACCGTAGGGGAGCAGTACTTC. Encoded protein: CASSRILGGTVGEQYF.

This clonotype was seen at least ten times. This chain links TRBV7-3 with TRBJ2-5; TRBD2 aligns across 11 bases. J gave up 5 bases and V 4 bases, and 6 bases lay outside the gene matches. Germline V gene lookup returns CDR1 SGHTA and CDR2 FQGTGA. This CDR3 contains 15 residues. Here the CDR3 reads CASSSGTSGRETQYF. CDR3 nucleotides: TGTGCCAGCAGCTCGGGGACTAGCGGAAGGGAGACCCAGTACTTC.

The CDR3 loop is CASSSPGTSGNLNTGELFF. The CDR3 nucleotides are TGTGCCAGCAGTTCGCCAGGGACTAGCGGGAACCTTAACACCGGGGAGCTGTTTTTT. The chain uses TRBV12-3 or TRBV12-4 and TRBJ2-2; 13 bases are a match to TRBD2. The CDR3 has 19 residues. With V trimmed by 4 bases and J by 2 bases, 10 bases remained unmatched.

This clonotype has a count of ten or more. This chain connects TRBV25-1 to TRBJ1-2; D gene unclear. The length of the CDR3 is 11 residues. The germline gives CDR1 MGHDK, CDR2 SYGVNS. Trimming pared 3 bases from V and 4 bases from J, leaving 3 bases between. This CDR3 is CASSESYGYTF. The CDR3, as DNA: TGTGCCAGCAGTGAGTCCTATGGCTACACCTTC.

The gene calls are TRBV12-3 or TRBV12-4 and TRBJ2-5, with TRBD2 matching 8 bases. The end of the DNA is better explained by TRBJ2-7, so the J call may be wrong. This CDR3 region has 13 residues. In DNA, the CDR3 is TGTGCCAGCAGCCGGACTAGCTACTACGAGCAGTACTTC. Encoded protein: CASSRTSYYEQYF.

This clonotype came up a few times. The V and J genes are TRBV4-3 and TRBJ1-1; D is uncertain. V lost 1 base to trimming and J lost 3 bases, with 9 bases between them. This CDR3 has 14 residues. The germline gives CDR1 LGHNA, CDR2 YSLEER. Here the CDR3 reads CASSQAGGHTEAFF. Here the CDR3 DNA reads TGCGCCAGCAGCCAAGCGGGTGGGCACACTGAAGCTTTCTTT.

This clonotype was observed a few times. This chain links TRBV7-9 with TRBJ2-5; D uncertain. Per germline, CDR1 SEHNR and CDR2 FQNEAQ (reference sequence). V gave up 7 bases and J gave up 4 bases, with 19 bases separating them. The CDR3 runs to 15 residues. The CDR3 region is CASTGRTVMGETQYF. The CDR3, as DNA: TGTGCCAGCACGGGTAGAACGGTAATGGGAGAGACCCAGTACTTC.

A note on this clonotype: The junction departs from the called germline gene at one end, perhaps through a read error. The rearrangement uses TRBV11-2 and TRBJ1-1; D might be TRBD1 (5 bases). The CDR3 contains 14 residues. From germline, CDR1 is SGHAT and CDR2 FQNNGV. CDR3 region: CASSPDIMNTEALF. CDR3 in DNA: TGTGCCAGCAGCCCGGACATTATGAACACTGAAGCTCTCTTT.

The chain couples TRBV4-1 to TRBJ2-5; D tentatively reads TRBD1 or TRBD2 (5 bases each). The end of the DNA fits TRBJ2-1 better, so the J call may be wrong. CDR3 length equals 15 residues. CDR1 and CDR2 (germline): MGHRA, YSYEKL. In DNA form, the CDR3 reads TGCGCCAGCAGCCAGCCGTTAGGGACCCCCAATGAGCAGTTCTTC. Translated: CASSQPLGTPNEQFF.

The genes are TRBV14 and TRBJ2-1; D perhaps matches TRBD1 (6 bases). V lost 0 bases to trimming and J lost 3 bases, with 9 bases between them. CDR1 SGHDN and CDR2 FVKESK come from the germline V gene. CDR3 length: 15 amino acids. The CDR3 coding sequence is TGTGCCAGCAGCCAAGAGTACAGGGACTACAATGAGCAGTTCTTC. Translation gives CASSQEYRDYNEQFF.

The chain joins TRBV20-1 to TRBJ2-5; D might be TRBD2 (6 bases). CDR3 size: 14 residues. Looked up from germline, CDR1 is DFQATT and CDR2 is SNEGSKA (reference sequence). V was shortened by 5 bases and J by 4 bases, with 17 bases between the two germline ends. The CDR3 here is CSASPEGKGETQYF. In nucleotides, the CDR3 is TGCAGTGCTTCCCCGGAGGGGAAGGGAGAGACCCAGTACTTC.